The 28 T cell receptor beta chains in this list originate from one sample, sequenced in a study of cytomegalovirus exposure and HLA in healthy donors. The PCR used 60 Vbeta and 13 Jbeta primers. Only in-frame clones appear in the TCRdb table, and some are missing; sequencing was by immunoSEQ multiplex PCR. The repertoire holds under 200,000 clones, with roughly 77% as singletons. The sequencing input was PBMCs. These receptors were taken from a male donor in good health and CMV-seronegative.

The V gene is TRBV9, the J gene TRBJ1-1, with a tentative D call TRBD1 (6 bases). There are 14 residues in the CDR3. Germline V gives CDR1 SGDLS, CDR2 YYNGEE. With 4 bases removed from V and 1 base from J, the gap between germline ends came to 11 bases. CDR3 in amino acids: CASSPTGWNTEAFF. CDR3 coding DNA: TGTGCCAGCAGCCCTACAGGGTGGAACACTGAAGCTTTCTTT.

This clone was seen a few times. The J gene is TRBJ2-1, the V gene TRBV5-4, with 9 nucleotides matching TRBD2. CDR3 size: 15 residues. The germline V gene encodes CDR1 SGHNT and CDR2 YYREEE (reference sequence). V was clipped by 4 bases and J by 4 bases; unmatched bases: 6. The chain's CDR3 is CASSPGSGGYNEQFF. DNA for the CDR3: TGTGCCAGCAGCCCAGGTAGCGGGGGTTACAATGAGCAGTTCTTC.

J is TRBJ2-3 and V is TRBV19; D is possibly TRBD1 (5 bases). This CDR3 is built from 13 residues. The V end lost 6 bases, the J end lost 1 base, and 8 bases lay between the germline ends. Germline values: CDR1 LNHDA, CDR2 SQIVND (reference sequence). Written as DNA, the CDR3 is TGTGCCAGTAGGACAGTGGGCACAGATACGCAGTATTTT. It codes for CASRTVGTDTQYF.

This chain joins TRBV5-1 and TRBJ2-7; 8 positions match TRBD1. The CDR3 consists of 13 residues. Germline CDR1 reads SGHRS; CDR2 reads YFSETQ. V lost 2 bases to trimming and J lost 13 bases; unmatched junction nucleotides: 11. The CDR3 reads CASSLIGWGQAYF. As DNA, the CDR3 is TGCGCCAGCAGCTTAATCGGCTGGGGACAGGCCTACTTC. Combining the CDR3 with reference TRBV5-1 and TRBJ2-7 gives the whole variable domain KAGVTQTPRYLIKTRGQQVTLSCSPISGHRSVSWYQQTPGQGLQFLFEYFSETQRNKGNFPGRFSGRQFSNSRSEMNVSTLELGDSALYLCASSLIGWGQAYFGPGTRLTVT.

This clone came up a few times. The V and J genes are TRBV2 and TRBJ2-5, with 7 positions matching TRBD2. The length of the CDR3 is 14 residues. Trimming took 0 bases from V and 4 from J; bases not matched to a gene: 2. Germline V gene data show CDR1 as SNHLY and CDR2 as FYNNEI. CDR3 nucleotide sequence: TGTGCCAGCAGTGAAGCGCAGCGGGGAGAGACCCAGTACTTC. It is translated as CASSEAQRGETQYF.

This chain uses TRBV6-6 with TRBJ1-3; D not resolved. This CDR3 is 15 amino acids long. CDR1 is MNHNY, CDR2 SVGAGI, per germline (reference sequence). Trimming cost V 4 bases and J 0 bases, with 10 bases left between them. CDR3 in amino acids: CASSFGYYSGNTIYF. The CDR3, as DNA: TGTGCCAGCAGTTTCGGGTACTACTCTGGAAACACCATATATTTT.

This rearrangement joins TRBV30 to TRBJ2-6, with unresolved D. Trimming shortened V by 0 bases and J by 0 bases, and 12 bases separated the two germline ends. Germline CDR1 and CDR2: GTSNPN and SVGIG (reference sequence). The CDR3 has 17 amino acids. This CDR3 reads CAWSVRQALSGANVLTF. CDR3 sequence (DNA): TGTGCCTGGAGTGTACGGCAGGCCCTCTCTGGGGCCAACGTCCTGACTTTC.

This clone turned up a few times. The CDR3 sequence: CAWTRGRSGNTIYF. DNA for the CDR3: TGTGCCTGGACTCGGGGAAGATCTGGAAACACCATATATTTT. The chain joins TRBV30 to TRBJ1-3; the D is unclear. The CDR3 consists of 14 residues. Germline lookup yields CDR1 GTSNPN and CDR2 SVGIG (reference sequence). V was cut by 4 bases and J by 1 base, with 11 bases left in between.

The V gene is TRBV6-5, the J gene TRBJ2-7; D call uncertain. CDR1 is MNHEY and CDR2 is SVGAGI in the germline V gene. This CDR3 is 15 amino acids long. V lost 0 bases to trimming and J lost 2 bases, with 11 bases between them. Written as DNA, the CDR3 is TGTGCCAGCAGTTACTCGGGTCTAGGTACCTACGAGCAGTACTTC. Amino acids: CASSYSGLGTYEQYF.

The genes are TRBV4-2 and TRBJ2-7, with 7 bases matching TRBD2. This CDR3 contains 17 residues. V shed 0 bases, J shed 2 bases, and the junction held 10 bases outside the gene matches. Per germline, CDR1 LGHNA and CDR2 YNFKEQ. CDR3 DNA sequence: TGTGCCAGCAGCCAAGATCTGAGCGGGAACACCCCCTACGAGCAGTACTTC. Translated, it gives CASSQDLSGNTPYEQYF.

V usage is TRBV27 and J usage is TRBJ1-5; weak D call: TRBD1 (6 bases). There are 14 residues in the CDR3. The ends were cut back, 3 bases at V and 7 bases at J, with 13 bases in the middle. Germline V CDR1 and CDR2: MNHEY, SMNVEV (reference sequence). CDR3 in amino acids: CASSFGGAKQPQHF. As DNA, the CDR3 is TGTGCCAGCAGTTTTGGGGGGGCTAAGCAGCCCCAGCATTTT.

The chain recombines TRBV15 with TRBJ1-3; no clear D. The ends were cut back, 5 bases at V and 0 bases at J, with 14 bases in the middle. Germline values: CDR1 LNHNV, CDR2 YYDKDF (reference sequence). The CDR3 is 16 amino acids. The CDR3 DNA reads TGTGCCACCAGCCCCGGGTCCGCTTACTCTGGAAACACCATATATTTT. This sequence encodes CATSPGSAYSGNTIYF.

V gene TRBV30 combines with J gene TRBJ2-7; 7 nucleotides line up with TRBD2. The CDR3 covers 12 residues. V shed 8 bases, J shed 6 bases, and the junction held 10 bases outside the gene matches. Germline values: CDR1 GTSNPN, CDR2 SVGIG (reference sequence). The CDR3 is CANGRQKGEQYF. CDR3 nucleotide sequence: TGTGCCAACGGGAGGCAAAAGGGCGAGCAGTACTTC.

To note about this clone: One junction end disagrees with the germline gene, perhaps due to a read error. The chain uses TRBV6-4 and TRBJ2-1, with TRBD1 as a possible D gene (5 bases). There are 11 residues in the CDR3. CDR1 and CDR2 (germline): MRHNA, SNTAGT. This CDR3 is CASSDAGPKVF. In DNA, the CDR3 is TGTGCCAGCAGTGACGCAGGGCCAAAGGTCTTC.

V and J are TRBV27 and TRBJ2-7, with D perhaps TRBD1 (6 bases). The CDR3 length is 14 residues. The germline gives CDR1 MNHEY, CDR2 SMNVEV (reference sequence). Trimming took off 4 bases at V and 0 bases at J, with 10 bases between the two ends. Here the CDR3 DNA reads TGTGCCAGCAGTTGGGGACAATTCTCCTACGAGCAGTACTTC. As protein: CASSWGQFSYEQYF.

This clone was counted only a few times. The genes are TRBV2 and TRBJ2-5, with unresolved D. Germline assignment: CDR1 SNHLY and CDR2 FYNNEI. V was pared by 5 bases and J by 3 bases, with 10 bases between. The CDR3 has 13 residues. CDR3 nucleotide sequence: TGTGCCAGCAGTCCGACACTTAAAGAGACCCAGTACTTC. Translating gives CASSPTLKETQYF.

The CDR3 loop is CASSQEQRGSLGEQFF. CDR3 DNA sequence: TGCGCCAGCAGCCAAGAGCAGCGGGGTAGCCTTGGGGAGCAGTTCTTC. The rearrangement joins TRBV4-3 to TRBJ2-1; 7 bases align to TRBD2. CDR1 is LGHNA, CDR2 YSLEER, per germline. The CDR3 loop spans 16 amino acids. The ends lost 0 bases at V and 10 bases at J; junction bases unmatched: 12.

This CDR3 is CASSYRGSISYEQYF. CDR3 DNA: TGTGCCAGCAGTTACAGGGGATCGATCTCCTACGAGCAGTACTTC. The chain joins TRBV6-5 to TRBJ2-7; a possible D gene is TRBD1 (5 bases). Germline loops: CDR1 MNHEY, CDR2 SVGAGI. The V end was cut by 2 bases, the J end by 0 bases, with 11 bases between. The CDR3 is 15 amino acids.

This chain's CDR3 is CASRSGGAGGYTF. CDR3 in DNA: TGTGCCAGCAGATCAGGGGGCGCGGGAGGCTACACCTTC. The chain employs TRBV28 and TRBJ1-2, with 8 nucleotides matching TRBD1. The CDR3 spans 13 residues. With V trimmed by 6 bases and J by 8 bases, 8 bases remained unmatched. The germline gives CDR1 MDHEN, CDR2 SYDVKM.

The J gene is TRBJ2-2, the V gene TRBV10-3; 10 nucleotides line up with TRBD2. CDR1 ENHRY and CDR2 SYGVKD come from the germline V gene. V shed 4 bases and J 1 base; nucleotides not matched to a gene: 12. The CDR3 spans 19 residues. CDR3 DNA: TGTGCCATCAGTGGAGGAGTAGCGGGGGGTTCCATGAACACCGGGGAGCTGTTTTTT. Translating gives CAISGGVAGGSMNTGELFF.

The rearrangement uses TRBV7-9 and TRBJ2-7; a weak D match, TRBD2 (5 bases). V was cut by 3 bases and J by 2 bases, with 11 bases left in between. Germline CDR1 SEHNR, CDR2 FQNEAQ (reference sequence). The CDR3 is made up of 14 amino acids. CDR3: CASSFMAGTYEQYF. DNA for the CDR3: TGTGCCAGCAGCTTTATGGCGGGCACCTACGAGCAGTACTTC.

The gene calls are TRBV15 and TRBJ2-3, with 10 bases fitting TRBD2. The CDR3 loop spans 16 amino acids. Germline V gene lookup returns CDR1 LNHNV and CDR2 YYDKDF (reference sequence). Unmatched junction bases numbered 8, after V lost 4 bases and J lost 4 bases. This chain's CDR3 is CATSTRAGGPPDTQYF. In nucleotides, the CDR3 is TGTGCCACCAGCACCCGAGCGGGGGGGCCTCCAGATACGCAGTATTTT.

This clone was counted a few times. The chain carries TRBV7-2 and TRBJ2-5; TRBD1 is a possible D gene (6 bases). The CDR3 totals 13 residues. Deletions cut 3 bases from V and 2 bases from J, with 7 bases between. Germline CDR1 reads SGHTA; CDR2 reads FQGNSA. The DNA of the CDR3 is TGTGCCAGCAGCTTCACAGGGCAAGAGACCCAGTACTTC. It encodes CASSFTGQETQYF.

The rearrangement uses TRBV5-8 and TRBJ1-2, with TRBD1 as a possible D gene (5 bases). Germline V gene data show CDR1 as SGHTS and CDR2 as YDEGEE. There are 12 residues in the CDR3. V was cut by 4 bases and J by 8 bases, with 12 bases left in between. In DNA form, the CDR3 reads TGTGCCAGCAGCCCGATGACAGTCGGCTACACCTTC. This translates into CASSPMTVGYTF.

Only a few counts were recorded for this clone. This sequence joins TRBV18 and TRBJ1-2; TRBD1 agrees at 7 bases. CDR3 length equals 14 residues. The ends lost 1 base at V and 7 bases at J; junction bases unmatched: 6. Germline-derived CDR1 and CDR2 are KGHSH and LQKENI. Here the CDR3 DNA reads TGTGCCAGCTCACCACAGGGGGCGGTTACTGGCTACACCTTC. Residues: CASSPQGAVTGYTF. The variable domain in full, completed from reference TRBV18 and TRBJ1-2, reads NAGVMQNPRHLVRRRGQEARLRCSPMKGHSHVYWYRQLPEEGLKFMVYLQKENIIDESGMPKERFSAEFPKEGPSILRIQQVVRGDSAAYFCASSPQGAVTGYTFGSGTRLTVV.

This chain connects TRBV11-2 to TRBJ1-1; D not resolved. The CDR3 is 14 residues long. Germline V gives CDR1 SGHAT, CDR2 FQNNGV. The V end was cut by 5 bases, the J end by 1 base, with 11 bases between. The CDR3: CASSLSRGNTEAFF. In DNA form, the CDR3 reads TGTGCCAGCAGCCTCAGCCGGGGGAACACTGAAGCTTTCTTT.

V gene TRBV6-5 combines with J gene TRBJ2-5; maybe TRBD2 (5 bases). Per germline, CDR1 MNHEY and CDR2 SVGAGI. The CDR3 is 14 amino acids. Trimming left V 0 bases short and J 1 base short, with 6 bases between. For the CDR3, the DNA is TGTGCCAGCAGTTACTCCGGACTCCAAGAGACCCAGTACTTC. Its translation is CASSYSGLQETQYF.

This chain links TRBV30 with TRBJ1-5; possible D gene TRBD1, 5 bases. Trimming cost V 1 base and J 4 bases, with 11 bases left between them. CDR1 and CDR2 from the germline V gene are GTSNPN and SVGIG (reference sequence). CDR3 length: 14 amino acids. CDR3 loop: CAWSEWAGNQPQHF. Written as DNA, the CDR3 is TGTGCCTGGAGTGAGTGGGCAGGGAATCAGCCCCAGCATTTT.